This T cell receptor beta chain emerged from a study of CD4 T cells in relation to SARS-CoV-2 and coronaviruses. Overall study context: PBMCs were cultured with antigen for over 8 days before TCR beta sequencing. Controls used an HIV-1 Nef peptide pool or no peptide.

Before the COVID-19 pandemic, during about 2010-2018, CD4+ T cells were taken from unexposed donors. The cells were cultured for roughly 11 days before CD4+ T cells were isolated. As cell numbers allowed, unexposed-donor CD4+ T cells faced SARS-CoV-2 S/N and four cold-coronavirus spikes. This clone was observed a single time. Its antigen remains unknown. This table comes from immunoSEQ multiplex PCR, and its TCRdb copy is limited to in-frame clones, with some not included. The sample consists of 20,000 to 25,000 clones, under 85% of them appearing once. This TCR was recovered from a human donor in good health. Material: CD4+ T cells from PBMCs, cultured in vitro.

CDR3 loop: CASNRVNTEAFF. DNA of the CDR3: TGTGCCAGCAACAGGGTGAACACTGAAGCTTTCTTT. The chain carries TRBV11-2 and TRBJ1-1; tentatively, D is TRBD1 (6 bases). This CDR3 is 12 amino acids long. The V end lost 7 bases, the J end lost 0 bases, and 6 bases lay between the germline ends. The germline V gene has CDR1 SGHAT and CDR2 FQNNGV. Based on the CDR3 plus reference TRBV11-2 and TRBJ1-1, the full variable domain is EAGVAQSPRYKIIEKRQSVAFWCNPISGHATLYWYQQILGQGPKLLIQFQNNGVVDDSQLPKDRFSAERLKGVDSTLKIQPAKLEDSAVYLCASNRVNTEAFFGQGTRLTVV.